This T cell receptor beta chain derives from a study of shared clonotypes between healthy human individuals. Trimming took off 2 bases at V and 0 bases at J, with 8 bases between the two ends. CDR3 length equals 14 residues. Germline V lookup: CDR1 GTSNPN, CDR2 SVGIG (reference sequence). All donors qualified as healthy HIV-negative adults and had experienced no recent acute infections or vaccinations. Genomic DNA per cell subset filled all wells of several immunoSEQ plates. This table comes from immunoSEQ multiplex PCR, and its TCRdb copy is limited to in-frame clones, with some not included. Among about 490,000 clones listed, over 60% were seen once.

The genes are TRBV30 and TRBJ1-3; D is ambiguous. The receptor comes from a woman aged 40 to 55 in good health. Some clones in this sample may be carry-over from other donors' samples. The sequenced sample was PBMCs. The CDR3 protein is CAWSTISSGNTIYF. DNA of the CDR3: TGTGCCTGGAGTACGATTAGCTCTGGAAACACCATATATTTT.